This T cell receptor (beta chain) was captured by sequencing in a study of shared clonotypes between healthy human individuals. Here immunoSEQ multiplex PCR was the method, and the copy in TCRdb shows in-frame clones only, minus some. This table has approximately 1,500,000 clones, about 98% appearing once. Sequencing input: naive CD4+ T cells sorted from blood. Subset noted: CD45RA+ positively selected. The clonotype comes from a man aged 25-40 years in good health.

CDR3 DNA sequence: TGTGCCAGCAGATCCCCATTAAGGGAGGGCTTAGCGACTAACTATGGCTACACCTTC. Translation: CASRSPLREGLATNYGYTF. The chain couples TRBV27 to TRBJ1-2; D remains ambiguous. Between the trimmed V and J ends, which lost 6 bases and 0 bases, there was a span of 26 bases. Germline V gives CDR1 MNHEY, CDR2 SMNVEV (reference sequence). The CDR3 is 19 amino acids.